This is a list of T cell receptor beta chains from one sample in a study of regulatory T cells in long-lasting Graves disease. TCRdb reprocessed the multiplex PCR reads with MiXCR, giving one entry per CDR3 protein. Here the sample spans hundreds of thousands of distinct CDR3 sequences, approximately 15% being singletons. In addition, the sample was reused for a study of T cells in Graves' hyperthyroidism and ophthalmopathy.

Sequenced here: peripheral blood mononuclear cells (PBMCs), sampled at new diagnosis, from a patient treated with antithyroid drugs. These receptors all stem from a woman in her 30s with Graves disease. Each CDR3 is given with its conserved first and last residue. A D gene is named only where the DNA matches it firmly. The size entry is marked missing in some rows and otherwise reads once, few, many or a size class.

D: TRBD2; size: many; V: TRBV10-3; J: TRBJ2-3; DNA: TGTGCCATCAGTGACTTGGGCGGGAGTTTATTAAGCACAGATACGCAGTATTTT; CDR3: CAISDLGGSLLSTDTQYF
D: TRBD2; size: many; V: TRBV6-1; J: TRBJ2-3; DNA: TGTGCCAGCAGTCCGGGAGGGCCTAAAGATACGCAGTATTTT; CDR3: CASSPGGPKDTQYF
D: -; size: many; V: TRBV27; J: TRBJ1-1; DNA: TGTGCCAGCAGGGATATCAACACTGAAGCTTTCTTT; CDR3: CASRDINTEAFF
D: TRBD1; size: many; V: TRBV28; J: TRBJ1-1; DNA: TGTGCCAGCAGTCTAGGGACAGGGATGACAATGACAGCTTTCTTT; CDR3: CASSLGTGMTMTAFF
D: -; size: few; V: TRBV19; J: TRBJ1-2; DNA: TGTGCCAGTAGTGACTTGGCTTTGCGGTATGGCTACACCTTC; CDR3: CASSDLALRYGYTF
D: -; size: -; V: TRBV6-1; J: TRBJ2-2; DNA: TGTGCCACCCTCGGGACTCCGGGGACCGGGGAGCTGTTTTTT; CDR3: CATLGTPGTGELFF
D: -; size: many; V: TRBV28; J: TRBJ1-2; DNA: TGTGCCAGCAGCTCAGAATGGATTGACTATGGCTACACCTTC; CDR3: CASSSEWIDYGYTF
D: -; size: many; V: TRBV28; J: TRBJ2-1; DNA: TGTGCCAGCAGTTTAATTGGGACTGGGGAGAATGAGCAGTTCTTC; CDR3: CASSLIGTGENEQFF
D: -; size: many; V: TRBV5-1; J: TRBJ1-1; DNA: TGCGCCAGCAGCTTCGGGGAAATGAACACTGAAGCTTTCTTT; CDR3: CASSFGEMNTEAFF
D: TRBD2; size: -; V: TRBV6-1; J: TRBJ2-2; DNA: TGTGCCAGCCTCCGTTCCTGGACTAGCGGGTCGGTAAACACCGGGGAGCTGTTTTTT; CDR3: CASLRSWTSGSVNTGELFF
D: TRBD1; size: few; V: TRBV6-2/TRBV6-3; J: TRBJ1-2; DNA: TGTGCCAGCAGTGAATCATGGGAGGGGGCGCTTGGCTACACCTTC; CDR3: CASSESWEGALGYTF